These 22 T cell receptor beta chains were sequenced from one sample in a study of T cell responses to AZD1222 COVID-19 vaccine. Sequencing was performed with immunoSEQ multiplex PCR; in TCRdb, only in-frame clones are kept and a portion is missing. The table has 80,000 to 95,000 clones, 90% seen once. The sequencing used peripheral blood, collected 28 days after the second AZD1222 dose. The receptors were gathered from an adult who received the AZD1222 COVID-19 vaccine.

The V and J genes are TRBV7-2 and TRBJ1-2; 7 bases are shared with TRBD1. This CDR3 contains 16 residues. The V gene's germline CDR1 is SGHTA and CDR2 FQGNSA. J was trimmed by 1 base and V by 1 base; bases with no gene match: 6. Here the CDR3 DNA reads TGTGCCAGCAGCTTAGTCGGGACAGACGATAACTATGGCTACACCTTC. Protein sequence: CASSLVGTDDNYGYTF. The full variable domain, completed using reference TRBV7-2 and TRBJ1-2, is GAGVSQSPSNKVTEKGKDVELRCDPISGHTALYWYRQSLGQGLEFLIYFQGNSAPDKSGLPSDRFSAERTGGSVSTLTIQRTQQEDSAVYLCASSLVGTDDNYGYTFGSGTRLTVV.

This chain joins TRBV6-5 and TRBJ2-7, with 8 bases aligning to TRBD1. Germline-derived CDR1 and CDR2 are MNHEY and SVGAGI. CDR3 length equals 13 residues. J was trimmed by 4 bases and V by 6 bases; bases with no gene match: 5. In DNA, the CDR3 is TGTGCCAGCAGCCGGACAGGGAATTACGAGCAGTACTTC. It specifies CASSRTGNYEQYF.

This clone was counted only a few times. The V and J genes are TRBV6-5 and TRBJ2-2, with 8 bases identical to TRBD2. The germline V gene encodes CDR1 MNHEY and CDR2 SVGAGI. The CDR3 extends over 15 amino acids. Germline trimming cut 7 bases from V and 6 bases from J; bases unmatched to any gene: 10. The CDR3: CASTAGTRMAGELFF. The CDR3 nucleotides are TGTGCCAGCACCGCGGGGACTAGGATGGCCGGGGAGCTGTTTTTT.

The chain combines TRBV6-5 with TRBJ2-2, with a possible D match to TRBD1 (6 bases). The CDR3 runs to 13 residues. CDR1 is MNHEY, CDR2 SVGAGI, per germline. V was pared by 5 bases and J by 6 bases, with 10 bases between. In DNA form, the CDR3 reads TGTGCCAGCAGTCAACAGGGCCCCGGGGAGCTGTTTTTT. Its translation: CASSQQGPGELFF.

V and J are TRBV6-1 and TRBJ1-5; D is ambiguous. In germline, CDR1 is MNHNS, CDR2 SASEGT. This CDR3 is 14 amino acids long. V lost 1 base, J lost 2 bases, and 6 bases lay in between. CDR3 amino acids: CASSEERGNQPQHF. CDR3 coding DNA: TGTGCCAGCAGTGAAGAAAGGGGCAATCAGCCCCAGCATTTT.

This sequence joins TRBV7-2 and TRBJ1-4, with D maybe TRBD1 (5 bases). The CDR3 sequence is 15 residues long. Trimming removed 5 bases at V and 7 bases at J, with 17 bases between. Germline-derived CDR1 and CDR2 are SGHTA and FQGNSA. The CDR3 is CASSRLRGGGEKLFF. CDR3 DNA: TGTGCCAGCAGCCGTCTTCGGGGGGGAGGTGAAAAACTGTTTTTT.

The CDR3 DNA follows: TGTGCCAGCAGGAGGGGAGGGGTTGTGGGAAACACTGAAGCTTTCTTT. Amino acids: CASRRGGVVGNTEAFF. The chain employs TRBV2 and TRBJ1-1, with D possibly matching TRBD1 (5 bases). Germline V lookup: CDR1 SNHLY, CDR2 FYNNEI. V was trimmed by 6 bases and J by 2 bases, leaving 19 bases between them. This CDR3 is 16 amino acids long. Full variable domain (outside the CDR3, taken from reference TRBV2 and TRBJ1-1): EPEVTQTPSHQVTQMGQEVILRCVPISNHLYFYWYRQILGQKVEFLVSFYNNEISEKSEIFDDQFSVERPDGSNFTLKIRSTKLEDSAMYFCASRRGGVVGNTEAFFGQGTRLTVV.

The V and J genes are TRBV4-1 and TRBJ2-7; 12 bases are shared with TRBD2. CDR3 size: 16 residues. Germline CDR1 MGHRA, CDR2 YSYEKL. V lost 4 bases to trimming and J lost 3 bases; unmatched junction nucleotides: 7. The CDR3 bases are TGCGCCAGCAGCCGACTAGCGGGGGCCTCGTACTACGAGCAGTACTTC. Protein product: CASSRLAGASYYEQYF.

Points on this clone: Other DNA sequences in this sample translate to the same CDR3. The chain has TRBV6-5 and TRBJ1-1; D ambiguous. Germline loops: CDR1 MNHEY, CDR2 SVGAGI. CDR3 length: 13 amino acids. With 0 bases removed from V and 5 bases from J, the gap between germline ends came to 7 bases. The CDR3 loop reads CASSYSGGTEAFF. In DNA, the CDR3 is TGTGCCAGCAGTTACTCTGGTGGTACTGAAGCTTTCTTT.

A single count supports this clone. The rearrangement joins TRBV23-1 to TRBJ2-1; TRBD1 aligns across 9 bases. TRBV23-1 carries the ORF label, with uncertain function. V gave up 4 bases and J gave up 2 bases; unmatched junction bases: 9. The CDR3 contains 17 residues. This chain's CDR3 is CASSPTVRDRAYNEQFF. As DNA, the CDR3 is TGCGCCAGCAGTCCTACGGTCCGGGACAGGGCCTACAATGAGCAGTTCTTC.

The chain uses TRBV5-4 and TRBJ2-2; tentative D call: TRBD1 (5 bases). V was trimmed by 0 bases and J by 6 bases, leaving 15 bases between them. CDR3 length: 16 amino acids. Germline assignment: CDR1 SGHNT and CDR2 YYREEE (reference sequence). The CDR3 loop reads CASSLGGGAVAGELFF. Written as DNA, the CDR3 is TGTGCCAGCAGCTTGGGCGGTGGGGCCGTGGCCGGGGAGCTGTTTTTT.

The chain uses TRBV13 and TRBJ1-2, with D perhaps TRBD1 (5 bases). Germline values: CDR1 PRHDT, CDR2 FYEKMQ (reference sequence). The ends were cut back, 3 bases at V and 9 bases at J, with 11 bases in the middle. The CDR3 length is 12 residues. CDR3 nucleotide sequence: TGTGCCAGCAGCTTTGAGCAGGGTAGCTACACCTTC. Translated: CASSFEQGSYTF.

This clone was observed once. CDR3 loop: CASSARMNTEAFF. CDR3 in DNA: TGCGCCAGCAGTGCTCGGATGAACACTGAAGCTTTCTTT. This chain joins TRBV10-2 and TRBJ1-1; D is ambiguous. V was cut by 4 bases and J by 0 bases, with 6 bases left in between. The CDR3 contains 13 residues. The germline V gene has CDR1 WSHSY and CDR2 SAAADI.

The chain joins TRBV11-2 to TRBJ2-7; tentatively, D is TRBD2 (6 bases). Germline V gene lookup returns CDR1 SGHAT and CDR2 FQNNGV. This CDR3 comprises 15 residues. Trimming shortened V by 1 base and J by 7 bases, and 17 bases separated the two germline ends. In DNA form, the CDR3 reads TGTGCCAGCAGCTTAGGGGGGGAGGCCGCGGGTGAGCAGTACTTC. Its protein product is CASSLGGEAAGEQYF. The variable domain in full, completed from reference TRBV11-2 and TRBJ2-7, reads EAGVAQSPRYKIIEKRQSVAFWCNPISGHATLYWYQQILGQGPKLLIQFQNNGVVDDSQLPKDRFSAERLKGVDSTLKIQPAKLEDSAVYLCASSLGGEAAGEQYFGPGTRLTVT.

The chain has TRBV23-1 and TRBJ1-2; D is undetermined. TRBV23-1 qualifies as an ORF whose function is uncertain. This CDR3 comprises 14 residues. The V end lost 4 bases, the J end lost 4 bases, and 13 bases lay between the germline ends. The CDR3 bases are TGCGCCAGCAGTCTGGAGGGAAGCCCCTATGGCTACACCTTC. This codes for CASSLEGSPYGYTF.

The chain joins TRBV7-2 to TRBJ2-7, with 8 bases lining up with TRBD1. Germline V gene sequence: CDR1 SGHTA, CDR2 FQGNSA. This CDR3 is 14 amino acids long. Trimming cost V 2 bases and J 3 bases; bases outside gene matches: 3. The CDR3: CASSLQQGDYEQYF. CDR3 DNA: TGTGCCAGCAGCTTACAACAGGGGGACTACGAGCAGTACTTC.

V is TRBV19 and J is TRBJ2-7; D is ambiguous. CDR3 size: 14 residues. Germline-derived CDR1 and CDR2 are LNHDA and SQIVND (reference sequence). Trimming removed 3 bases at V and 2 bases at J, with 11 bases between. The CDR3 DNA is TGTGCCAGTAGTATTAAGGCAGGAACCTACGAGCAGTACTTC. Translating gives CASSIKAGTYEQYF.

The chain links TRBV7-2 to TRBJ1-2; D ambiguous. CDR3 length equals 13 residues. Per germline, CDR1 SGHTA and CDR2 FQGNSA. Trimming cost V 6 bases and J 5 bases, with 13 bases left between them. CDR3 protein: CASRLTASYGYTF. CDR3 bases: TGTGCCAGCAGGTTGACCGCGTCATATGGCTACACCTTC.

The genes are TRBV19 and TRBJ1-1, with 8 bases aligning to TRBD1. The CDR3 sequence is 13 residues long. In germline, CDR1 is LNHDA, CDR2 SQIVND (reference sequence). The V and J ends lost 7 bases and 11 bases, in that order; junction bases with no gene match: 12. CDR3 nucleotide sequence: TGTGCCAGTACTTCTACAGGGGGAGGTTCGGCTTTCTTT. Protein product: CASTSTGGGSAFF.

This sequence joins TRBV18 and TRBJ1-5; 7 positions match TRBD1. V shed 4 bases and J 2 bases; nucleotides not matched to a gene: 11. The germline V gene has CDR1 KGHSH and CDR2 LQKENI. The CDR3 is made up of 17 amino acids. The CDR3 spells CASSLGQALSGNQPQHF. DNA of the CDR3: TGTGCCAGCTCACTAGGACAGGCCCTTTCGGGCAATCAGCCCCAGCATTTT.

The CDR3 DNA follows: TGTGCCAGCAGCCCAAGGGGCCCGAACACTGAAGCTTTCTTT. Amino acids: CASSPRGPNTEAFF. The genes are TRBV16 and TRBJ1-1, with D perhaps matching TRBD1 (5 bases). The CDR3 is 14 amino acids. The germline CDR1 and CDR2 sequences are KGHSY and FQNENV. Trimming shortened V by 4 bases and J by 1 base, and 10 bases separated the two germline ends.

The chain uses TRBV14 and TRBJ1-5; no clear D gene. Germline V gene data show CDR1 as SGHDN and CDR2 as FVKESK. Trimming shortened V by 1 base and J by 0 bases, and 7 bases separated the two germline ends. The CDR3 contains 15 residues. The CDR3 here is CASSQAGRSNQPQHF. The CDR3 nucleotides read TGTGCCAGCAGCCAAGCCGGACGTAGCAATCAGCCCCAGCATTTT.